This TCR beta chain derives from a study of radiotherapy plus CTLA-4 blockade in lung cancer. Whole-study results and caveats: TCR clones from tumors expanded in blood after radiotherapy plus ipilimumab. In blood, early T cell clone dynamics reportedly predicted response best, together with interferon-beta.

A word on this clone: The antigen remains undetermined.

Sequenced by immunoSEQ multiplex PCR; TCRdb stores in-frame clones only, minus some. Of under 100,000 clones in the sample, around 83% were seen once. This CDR3 contains 16 residues. Germline CDR1 is SEHNR and CDR2 is FQNEAQ (reference sequence). Trimming stripped 5 bases from V and 0 bases from J, with 14 bases between. Patients in the study, people with chemo-refractory metastatic non-small-cell lung cancer, received focal radiation plus ipilimumab CTLA-4 blockade. The rearrangement uses TRBV7-9 and TRBJ1-3; D may be TRBD1 (6 bases). This TCR was sampled from a human donor with non-small cell lung cancer that progressed on radiotherapy plus ipilimumab. The sample in question was peripheral blood, obtained from a patient treated with radiotherapy plus ipilimumab. The CDR3 DNA reads as TGTGCCAGCAGCCGCAACAGGGTAGTCTCTGGAAACACCATATATTTT. Translation: CASSRNRVVSGNTIYF.